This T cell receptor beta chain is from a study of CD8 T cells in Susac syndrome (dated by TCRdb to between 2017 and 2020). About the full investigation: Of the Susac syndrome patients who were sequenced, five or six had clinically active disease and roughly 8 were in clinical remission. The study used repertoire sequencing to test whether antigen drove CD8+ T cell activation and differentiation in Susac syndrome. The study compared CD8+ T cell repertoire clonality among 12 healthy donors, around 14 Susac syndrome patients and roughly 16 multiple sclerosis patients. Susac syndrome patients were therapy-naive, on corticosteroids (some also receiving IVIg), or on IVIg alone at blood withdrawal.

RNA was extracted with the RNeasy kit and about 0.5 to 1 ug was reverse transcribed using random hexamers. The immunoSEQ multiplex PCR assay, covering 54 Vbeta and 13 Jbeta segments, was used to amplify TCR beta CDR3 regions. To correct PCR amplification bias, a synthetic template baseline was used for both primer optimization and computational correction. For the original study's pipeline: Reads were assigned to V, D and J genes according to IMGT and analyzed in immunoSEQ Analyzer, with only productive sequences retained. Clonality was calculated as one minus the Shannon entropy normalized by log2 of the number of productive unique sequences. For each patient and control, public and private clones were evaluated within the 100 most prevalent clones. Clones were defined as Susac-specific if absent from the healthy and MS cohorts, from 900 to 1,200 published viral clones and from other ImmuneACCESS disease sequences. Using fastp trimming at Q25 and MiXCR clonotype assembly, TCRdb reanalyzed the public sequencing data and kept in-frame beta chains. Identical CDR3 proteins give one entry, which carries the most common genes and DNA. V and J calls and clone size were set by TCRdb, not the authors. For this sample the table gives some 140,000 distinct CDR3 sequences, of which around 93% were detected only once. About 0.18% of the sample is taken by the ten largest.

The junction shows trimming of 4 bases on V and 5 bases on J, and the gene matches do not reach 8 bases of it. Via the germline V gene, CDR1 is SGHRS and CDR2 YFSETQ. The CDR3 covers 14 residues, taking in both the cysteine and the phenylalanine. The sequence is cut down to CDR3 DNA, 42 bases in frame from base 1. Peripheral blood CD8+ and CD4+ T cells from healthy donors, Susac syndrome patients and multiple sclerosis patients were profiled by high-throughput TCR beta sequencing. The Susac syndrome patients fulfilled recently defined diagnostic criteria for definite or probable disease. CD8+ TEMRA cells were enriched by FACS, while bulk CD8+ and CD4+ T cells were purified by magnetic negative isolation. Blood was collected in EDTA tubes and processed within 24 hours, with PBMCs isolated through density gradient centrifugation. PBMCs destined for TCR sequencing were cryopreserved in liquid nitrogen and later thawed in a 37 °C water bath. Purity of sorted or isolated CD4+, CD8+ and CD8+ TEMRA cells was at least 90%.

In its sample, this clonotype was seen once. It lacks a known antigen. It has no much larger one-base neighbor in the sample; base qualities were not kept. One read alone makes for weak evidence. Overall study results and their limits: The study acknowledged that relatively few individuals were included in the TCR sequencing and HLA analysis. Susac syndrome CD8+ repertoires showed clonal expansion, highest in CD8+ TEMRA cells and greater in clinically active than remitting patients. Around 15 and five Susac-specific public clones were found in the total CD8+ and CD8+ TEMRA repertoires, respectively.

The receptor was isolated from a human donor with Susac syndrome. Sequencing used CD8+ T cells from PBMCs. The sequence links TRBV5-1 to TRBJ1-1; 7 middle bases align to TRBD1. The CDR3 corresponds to CASSLTRGGTEAFF. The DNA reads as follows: TGCGCCAGCAGCCTTACCAGGGGGGGGACTGAAGCTTTCTTT.